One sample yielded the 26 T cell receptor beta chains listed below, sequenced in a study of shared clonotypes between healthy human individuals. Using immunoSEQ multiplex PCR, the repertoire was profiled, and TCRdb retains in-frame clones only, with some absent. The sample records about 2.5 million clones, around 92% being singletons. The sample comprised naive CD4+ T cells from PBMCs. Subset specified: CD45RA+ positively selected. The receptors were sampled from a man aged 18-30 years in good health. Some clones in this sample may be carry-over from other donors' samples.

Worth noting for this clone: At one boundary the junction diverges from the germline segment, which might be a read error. In DNA, the CDR3 is TGTGCCAGCAGTGGGCCCCCTACTAGCTTAGATTTT. Residues: CASSGPPTSLDF. The gene calls are TRBV2 and TRBJ2-3, with D possibly matching TRBD2 (6 bases). The CDR3 is 12 residues long. Per the germline V gene, CDR1 is SNHLY and CDR2 is FYNNEI.

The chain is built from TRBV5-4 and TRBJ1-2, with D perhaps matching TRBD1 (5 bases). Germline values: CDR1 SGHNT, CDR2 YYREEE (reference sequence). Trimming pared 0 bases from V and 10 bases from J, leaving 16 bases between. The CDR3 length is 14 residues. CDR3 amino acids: CASSLGRGDYDYTF. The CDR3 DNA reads TGTGCCAGCAGCTTGGGGCGGGGGGACTACGACTACACCTTC.

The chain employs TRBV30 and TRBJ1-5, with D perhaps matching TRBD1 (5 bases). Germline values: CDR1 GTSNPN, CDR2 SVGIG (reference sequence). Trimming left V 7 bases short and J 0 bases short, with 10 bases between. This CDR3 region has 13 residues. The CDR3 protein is CALQGNSNQPQHF. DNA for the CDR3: TGTGCCTTGCAGGGAAATAGCAATCAGCCCCAGCATTTT.

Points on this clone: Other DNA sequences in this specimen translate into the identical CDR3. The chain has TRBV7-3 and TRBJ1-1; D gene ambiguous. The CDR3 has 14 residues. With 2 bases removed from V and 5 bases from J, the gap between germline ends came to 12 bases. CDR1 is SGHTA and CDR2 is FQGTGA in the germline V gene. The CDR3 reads CASSLGVSGTEAFF. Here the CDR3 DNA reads TGTGCCAGCAGCTTAGGTGTCAGTGGGACTGAAGCTTTCTTT.

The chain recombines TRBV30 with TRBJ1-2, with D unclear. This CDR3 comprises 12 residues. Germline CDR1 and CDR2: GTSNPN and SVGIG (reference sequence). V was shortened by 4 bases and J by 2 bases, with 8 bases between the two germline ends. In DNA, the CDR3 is TGTGCCTGGATTAGGTTGAACTATGGCTACACCTTC. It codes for CAWIRLNYGYTF. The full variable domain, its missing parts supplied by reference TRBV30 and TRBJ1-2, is SQTIHQWPATLVQPVGSPLSLECTVEGTSNPNLYWYRQAAGRGLQLLFYSVGIGQISSEVPQNLSASRPQDRQFILSSKKLLLSDSGFYLCAWIRLNYGYTFGSGTRLTVV.

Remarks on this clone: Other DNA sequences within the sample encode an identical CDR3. CDR3 DNA: TGTGCCAGCAGCGTTGCGGGAGATTCCTACAATGAGCAGTTCTTC. It yields the protein CASSVAGDSYNEQFF. The chain joins TRBV9 to TRBJ2-1; 7 nucleotides align to TRBD2. CDR1 SGDLS and CDR2 YYNGEE come from the germline V gene. This CDR3 has 15 amino acids. The V and J ends lost 2 bases and 1 base, in that order; junction bases with no gene match: 3.

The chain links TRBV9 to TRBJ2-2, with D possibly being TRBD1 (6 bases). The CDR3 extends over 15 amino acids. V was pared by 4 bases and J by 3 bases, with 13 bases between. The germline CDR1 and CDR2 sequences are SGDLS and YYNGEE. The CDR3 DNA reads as TGTGCCAGCAGCCTTGAGGACAGACACACCGGGGAGCTGTTTTTT. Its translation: CASSLEDRHTGELFF.

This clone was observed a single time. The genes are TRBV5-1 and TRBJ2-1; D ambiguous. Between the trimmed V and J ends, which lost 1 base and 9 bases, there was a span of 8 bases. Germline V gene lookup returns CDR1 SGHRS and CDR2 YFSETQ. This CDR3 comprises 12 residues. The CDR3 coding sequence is TGCGCCAGCAGCTTGCAGATGAGTGAGCAGTTCTTC. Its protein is CASSLQMSEQFF.

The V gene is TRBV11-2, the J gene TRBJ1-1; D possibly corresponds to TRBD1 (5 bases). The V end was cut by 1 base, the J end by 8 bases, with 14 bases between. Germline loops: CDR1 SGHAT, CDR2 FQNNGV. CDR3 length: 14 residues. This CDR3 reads CASSLVDSLYEAFF. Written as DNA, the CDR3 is TGTGCCAGCAGCTTAGTTGACAGCTTATACGAAGCTTTCTTT. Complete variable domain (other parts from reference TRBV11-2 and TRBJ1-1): EAGVAQSPRYKIIEKRQSVAFWCNPISGHATLYWYQQILGQGPKLLIQFQNNGVVDDSQLPKDRFSAERLKGVDSTLKIQPAKLEDSAVYLCASSLVDSLYEAFFGQGTRLTVV.

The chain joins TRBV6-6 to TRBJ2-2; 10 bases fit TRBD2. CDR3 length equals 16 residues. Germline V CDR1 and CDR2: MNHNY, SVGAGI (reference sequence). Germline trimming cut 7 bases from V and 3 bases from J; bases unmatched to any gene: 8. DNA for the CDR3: TGTGCCAGCACTTGGGCAGCGGGAGGGTACACCGGGGAGCTGTTTTTT. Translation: CASTWAAGGYTGELFF.

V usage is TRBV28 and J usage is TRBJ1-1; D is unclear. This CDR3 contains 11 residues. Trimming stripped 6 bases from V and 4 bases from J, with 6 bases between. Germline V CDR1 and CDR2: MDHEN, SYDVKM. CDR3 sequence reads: CASRVSTEAFF. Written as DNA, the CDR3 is TGTGCCAGCAGGGTTAGCACTGAAGCTTTCTTT.

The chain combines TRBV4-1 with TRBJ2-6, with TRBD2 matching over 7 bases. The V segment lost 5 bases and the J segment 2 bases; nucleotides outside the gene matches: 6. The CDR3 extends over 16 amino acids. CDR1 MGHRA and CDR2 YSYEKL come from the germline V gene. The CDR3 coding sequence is TGCGCCAGCAGCACCGGACTAGTCGCTGGGGCCAACGTCCTGACTTTC. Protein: CASSTGLVAGANVLTF.

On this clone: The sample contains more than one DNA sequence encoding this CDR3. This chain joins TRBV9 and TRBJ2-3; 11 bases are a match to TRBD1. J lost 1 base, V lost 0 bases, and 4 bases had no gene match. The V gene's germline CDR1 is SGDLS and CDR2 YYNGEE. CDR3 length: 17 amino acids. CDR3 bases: TGTGCCAGCAGCGTAGGAGGGGACAGGGGGGGCACAGATACGCAGTATTTT. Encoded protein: CASSVGGDRGGTDTQYF.

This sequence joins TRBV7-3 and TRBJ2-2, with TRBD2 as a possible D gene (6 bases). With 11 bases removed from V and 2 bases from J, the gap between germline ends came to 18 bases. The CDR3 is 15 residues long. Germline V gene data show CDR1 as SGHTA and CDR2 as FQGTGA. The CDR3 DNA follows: TGTGCCTCCCACCCAGGACTAACTAACACCGGGGAGCTGTTTTTT. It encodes CASHPGLTNTGELFF.

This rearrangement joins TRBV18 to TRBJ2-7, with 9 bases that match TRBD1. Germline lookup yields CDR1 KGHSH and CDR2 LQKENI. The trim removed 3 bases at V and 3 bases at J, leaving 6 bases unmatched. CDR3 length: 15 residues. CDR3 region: CASSPMGQGNYEQYF. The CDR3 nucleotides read TGTGCCAGCTCACCCATGGGACAGGGTAACTACGAGCAGTACTTC.

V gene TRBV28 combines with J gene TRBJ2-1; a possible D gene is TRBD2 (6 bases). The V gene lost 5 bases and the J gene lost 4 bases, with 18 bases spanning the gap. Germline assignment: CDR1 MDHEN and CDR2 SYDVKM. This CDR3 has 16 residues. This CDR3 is CASSPSGRGVYNEQFF. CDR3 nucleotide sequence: TGTGCCAGCAGTCCCTCGGGGCGGGGTGTTTACAATGAGCAGTTCTTC.

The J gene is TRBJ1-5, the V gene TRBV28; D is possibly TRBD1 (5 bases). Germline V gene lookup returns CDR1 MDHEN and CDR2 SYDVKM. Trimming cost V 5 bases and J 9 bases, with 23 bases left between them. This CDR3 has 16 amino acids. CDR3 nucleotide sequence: TGTGCCAGCAGTCCTCCAGAGGGGCCAGGGTACCGGCCCCAGCATTTT. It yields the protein CASSPPEGPGYRPQHF.

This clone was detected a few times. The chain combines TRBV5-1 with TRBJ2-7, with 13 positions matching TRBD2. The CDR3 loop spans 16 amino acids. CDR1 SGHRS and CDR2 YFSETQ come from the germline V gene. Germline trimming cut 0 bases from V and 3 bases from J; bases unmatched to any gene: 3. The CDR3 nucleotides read TGCGCCAGCAGCTTGGGGACTAGCGGGAGTTTCTACGAGCAGTACTTC. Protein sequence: CASSLGTSGSFYEQYF. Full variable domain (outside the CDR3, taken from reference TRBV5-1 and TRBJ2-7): KAGVTQTPRYLIKTRGQQVTLSCSPISGHRSVSWYQQTPGQGLQFLFEYFSETQRNKGNFPGRFSGRQFSNSRSEMNVSTLELGDSALYLCASSLGTSGSFYEQYFGPGTRLTVT.

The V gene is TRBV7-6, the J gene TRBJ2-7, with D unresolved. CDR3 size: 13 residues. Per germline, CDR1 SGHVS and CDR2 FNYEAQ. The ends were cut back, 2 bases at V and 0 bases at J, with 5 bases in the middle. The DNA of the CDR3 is TGTGCCAGCAGCTTAAAGAGCTCCTACGAGCAGTACTTC. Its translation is CASSLKSSYEQYF.

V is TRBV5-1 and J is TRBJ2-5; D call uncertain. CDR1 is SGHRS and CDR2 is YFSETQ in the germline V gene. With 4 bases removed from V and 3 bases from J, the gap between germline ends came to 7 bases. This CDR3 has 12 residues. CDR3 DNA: TGCGCCAGCAGCAGTAATAAAGAGACCCAGTACTTC. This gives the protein CASSSNKETQYF.

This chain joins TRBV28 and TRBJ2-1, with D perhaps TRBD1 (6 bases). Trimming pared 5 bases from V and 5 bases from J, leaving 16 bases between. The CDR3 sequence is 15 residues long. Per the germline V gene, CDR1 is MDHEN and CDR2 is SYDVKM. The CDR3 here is CASSRYRATHNEQFF. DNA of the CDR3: TGTGCCAGCAGTCGGTACAGGGCAACCCACAATGAGCAGTTCTTC.

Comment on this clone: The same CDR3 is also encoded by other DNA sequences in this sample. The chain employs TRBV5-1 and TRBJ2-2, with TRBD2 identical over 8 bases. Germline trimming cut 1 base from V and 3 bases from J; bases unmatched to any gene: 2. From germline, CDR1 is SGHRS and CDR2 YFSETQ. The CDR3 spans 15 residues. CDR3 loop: CASSLTSGYTGELFF. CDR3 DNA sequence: TGCGCCAGCAGCTTGACTAGCGGCTACACCGGGGAGCTGTTTTTT.

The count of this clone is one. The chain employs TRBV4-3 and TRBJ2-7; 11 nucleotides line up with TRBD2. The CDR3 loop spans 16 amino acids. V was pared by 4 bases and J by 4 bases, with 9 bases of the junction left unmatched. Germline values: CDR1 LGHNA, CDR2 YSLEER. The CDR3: CASSLEMVAGGYEQYF. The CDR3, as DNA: TGCGCCAGCAGCCTCGAGATGGTAGCGGGAGGGTACGAGCAGTACTTC.

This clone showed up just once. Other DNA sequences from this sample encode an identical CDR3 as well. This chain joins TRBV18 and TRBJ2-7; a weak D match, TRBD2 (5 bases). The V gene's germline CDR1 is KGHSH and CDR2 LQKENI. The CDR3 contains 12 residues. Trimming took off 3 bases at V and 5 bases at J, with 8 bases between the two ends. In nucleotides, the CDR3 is TGTGCCAGCTCACCTCGGCGGGACGAGCAGTACTTC. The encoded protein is CASSPRRDEQYF.

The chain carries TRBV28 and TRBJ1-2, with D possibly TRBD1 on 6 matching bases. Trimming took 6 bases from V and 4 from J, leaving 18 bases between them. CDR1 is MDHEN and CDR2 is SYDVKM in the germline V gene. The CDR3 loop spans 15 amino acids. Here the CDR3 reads CASSLPGGSGYGYTF. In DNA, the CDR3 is TGTGCCAGCAGCCTACCGGGGGGCTCGGGCTATGGCTACACCTTC.

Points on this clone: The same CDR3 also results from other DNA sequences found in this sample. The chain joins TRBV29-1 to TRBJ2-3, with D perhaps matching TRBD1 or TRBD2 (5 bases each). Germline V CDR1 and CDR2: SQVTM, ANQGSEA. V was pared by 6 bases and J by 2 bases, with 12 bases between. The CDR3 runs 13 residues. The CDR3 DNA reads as TGCAGCGTGGCCGGGACCTACACAGATACGCAGTATTTT. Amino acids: CSVAGTYTDTQYF.